A single T cell receptor (beta chain) is shown here with its context. CDR3 length: 12 amino acids. V lost 4 bases and J lost 3, with 5 bases in between. Germline V gene data show CDR1 as SGHNT and CDR2 as YYREEE (reference sequence). The sample is drawn from a study of cytomegalovirus exposure and HLA in healthy donors. In the PCR, 60 Vbeta and 13 Jbeta primers were used. Sequenced by immunoSEQ multiplex PCR; TCRdb stores in-frame clones only, minus some. The sample table sets out approximately 30,000 clones. Sequences were obtained from PBMCs. This chain connects TRBV5-4 to TRBJ1-5; unclear D gene. The TCR was taken from a man aged 35-49 years in good health and CMV-seronegative. The CDR3 spells CASSLNNQPQHF. The CDR3 nucleotides read TGTGCCAGCAGCCTTAACAATCAGCCCCAGCATTTT.